What follows are 14 T cell receptor beta chains derived from one specimen sequenced in a study of CD8 T cells in ankylosing spondylitis. TCRdb recomputed calls from the 5' RACE reads with MiXCR, one row per CDR3 protein. Of roughly 280,000 distinct CDR3 sequences listed, 15% to 25% were seen once; the top ten hold roughly 8%. Sequencing input: blood, either unsorted or a sorted T cell fraction (not recorded which). The receptors derive from a male donor with ankylosing spondylitis or in good health (not recorded which).

This clonotype came up many times. The J gene is TRBJ2-5, the V gene TRBV10-3, with TRBD2 identical over 8 bases. Trimming at V came to 6 bases and at J to 5 bases, leaving 8 bases not matched to a gene. The CDR3 loop spans 14 amino acids. Germline V gene lookup returns CDR1 ENHRY and CDR2 SYGVKD. The CDR3 here is CAISLGLAVETQYF. CDR3 sequence (DNA): TGTGCCATCAGCCTCGGACTAGCTGTTGAGACCCAGTACTTC.

The chain is built from TRBV7-2 and TRBJ1-5; D not resolved. Germline V gene data show CDR1 as SGHTA and CDR2 as FQGNSA. The CDR3 contains 15 residues. V dropped 0 bases and J dropped 6 bases, with 12 bases sitting between them. The CDR3 coding sequence is TGTGCCAGCAGCTTAGCGACGGGAAGACTTCAGCCCCAGCATTTT. This translates into CASSLATGRLQPQHF.

The rearrangement links TRBV3-1 to TRBJ1-6, with D perhaps TRBD1 (6 bases). V was clipped by 1 base and J by 8 bases, with 9 bases between them. The CDR3 contains 14 residues. Germline-derived CDR1 and CDR2 are LGHDT and YNNKEL (reference sequence). The CDR3 bases are TGTGCCAGCAGCCAAGTTACAGGGTATTCACCCCTCCACTTT. Translating it yields CASSQVTGYSPLHF.

The chain recombines TRBV6-1 with TRBJ1-5; a weak D match, TRBD1 (6 bases). V lost 6 bases, J lost 0 bases, and 12 bases lay in between. Germline CDR1 is MNHNS and CDR2 is SASEGT. The CDR3 is made up of 15 amino acids. CDR3 region: CASSRGQTSNQPQHF. The CDR3 DNA reads as TGTGCCAGCAGCCGCGGACAGACTAGCAATCAGCCCCAGCATTTT.

The V call is TRBV5-4, the J call TRBJ2-7, with TRBD2 identical over 8 bases. This CDR3 has 15 amino acids. The ends lost 5 bases at V and 2 bases at J; junction bases unmatched: 9. Germline assignment: CDR1 SGHNT and CDR2 YYREEE (reference sequence). As DNA, the CDR3 is TGTGCCAGCAGTTCTTATAATAGCGGGACCTACGAGCAGTACGTC. Its protein is CASSSYNSGTYEQYV.

There are many counts of this clonotype. The genes are TRBV18 and TRBJ2-5, with a weak D call TRBD1 (5 bases). This CDR3 region has 15 residues. In germline, CDR1 is KGHSH, CDR2 LQKENI. V was shortened by 3 bases and J by 1 base, with 12 bases between the two germline ends. The CDR3 DNA follows: TGTGCCAGCTCACCGGGGCCCATCCTCCAAGAGACCCAGTACTTC. As protein: CASSPGPILQETQYF.

The V and J genes are TRBV4-2 and TRBJ1-1, with D perhaps matching TRBD1 (5 bases). CDR3 size: 15 residues. Germline V gene lookup returns CDR1 LGHNA and CDR2 YNFKEQ. With 3 bases removed from V and 0 bases from J, the gap between germline ends came to 11 bases. The CDR3 coding sequence is TGTGCCAGCAGCCAGGTGGGACTGATGAACACTGAAGCTTTCTTT. Encoded protein: CASSQVGLMNTEAFF.

This clonotype occurred a few times. The gene calls are TRBV5-6 and TRBJ1-2; maybe TRBD1 (5 bases). CDR3 length: 15 amino acids. Trimming removed 2 bases from V and 0 bases from J, with 11 bases in between. Germline V CDR1 and CDR2: SGHDT, YYEEEE. The CDR3, as DNA: TGTGCCAGCAGCTTCGGGACGGTTTCTAACTATGGCTACACCTTC. Protein sequence: CASSFGTVSNYGYTF.

The chain uses TRBV6-5 and TRBJ2-1; D is perhaps TRBD1 (5 bases). The germline V gene has CDR1 MNHEY and CDR2 SVGAGI. Trimming cost V 0 bases and J 7 bases, with 10 bases left between them. The CDR3 extends over 14 amino acids. CDR3 coding DNA: TGTGCCAGCAGTTACTCGGCCGGACAAAATGAGCAGTTCTTC. This translates into CASSYSAGQNEQFF.

This clonotype was seen only a few times. The rearrangement uses TRBV21-1 and TRBJ1-6; the table's TRBD1 call for D was not verified on the DNA. TRBV21-1 represents a pseudogene. This CDR3 contains 15 residues. CDR3 residues: CASRMGQGVDSPLHF. The CDR3 nucleotides are TGTGCCAGCAGAATGGGACAGGGAGTCGATTCACCCCTCCACTTT.

This clonotype was found a few times. The CDR3 coding sequence is TGTGCCAGCAGCCGACAGGGGGCGGGCGAGCAGTACGTC. Translating gives CASSRQGAGEQYV. The chain is built from TRBV12-3 or TRBV12-4 and TRBJ2-7, with 10 bases identical to TRBD1. The CDR3 has 13 amino acids. V was pared by 6 bases and J by 6 bases, with 5 bases of the junction left unmatched.

This chain connects TRBV20-1 to TRBJ1-1; 11 bases align to TRBD1. Germline V CDR1 and CDR2: DFQATT, SNEGSKA (reference sequence). The CDR3 runs to 14 residues. V lost 6 bases, J lost 4 bases, and 7 bases stayed unmatched. The CDR3 DNA sequence: TGCAGTGCGGCCACGGGACAGGGGGGCACTGAAGCTTTCTTT. It is translated as CSAATGQGGTEAFF.

This clonotype was seen a few times. V gene TRBV5-1 combines with J gene TRBJ2-5, with unresolved D. Germline V CDR1 and CDR2: SGHRS, YFSETQ. Between the trimmed V and J ends, which lost 0 bases and 2 bases, there was a span of 8 bases. There are 14 residues in the CDR3. DNA of the CDR3: TGCGCCAGCAGCTTGGTTCAGAAACAAGAGACCCAGTACTTC. It codes for CASSLVQKQETQYF.

This clonotype turned up a few times. The CDR3 sequence is CASSQGTSFHEQFF. For the CDR3, the DNA is TGTGCCAGCAGCCAAGGGACTAGCTTCCATGAGCAGTTCTTC. This chain uses TRBV3-1 with TRBJ2-1, with 8 bases fitting TRBD2. The J segment lost 8 bases and the V segment lost 1 base, leaving 4 bases of the junction unmatched. The CDR3 length is 14 residues. Per germline, CDR1 LGHDT and CDR2 YNNKEL (reference sequence).